This is a list of T cell receptor beta chains from one sample in a study of shared clonotypes between healthy human individuals. Libraries were prepared by immunoSEQ multiplex PCR; TCRdb keeps only in-frame clonotypes and omits some of them. The table has millions of clones, about 94% seen once; the top ten hold 0.9% to 1.4%. The sample consisted of naive CD8+ T cells sorted from blood. Receptors originate from a man between 18 and 29 years old in good health. Each CDR3 is given with its conserved first and last residue. D genes are given only for firm matches. The size of a clone is reported for some rows only, either as once, few or many, or as a class for expanded clones.

>TRBD2|16|TRBV13|-|TRBJ2-3
TGTGCCAGCAGCTTTCTAGCGGGAGGAGTCACAGATACGCAGTATTTT
CASSFLAGGVTDTQYF
>TRBD2|15|TRBV7-8|-|TRBJ2-2
TGTGCCAGCAGGGCGGGACTAGCGGGAGTCGGGGAGCTGTTTTTT
CASRAGLAGVGELFF
>TRBD1|16|TRBV29-1|-|TRBJ1-2
TGCAGCGTTGTCGGATTGTCGGACAGGGAGAACTATGGCTACACCTTC
CSVVGLSDRENYGYTF
>-|12|TRBV25-1|-|TRBJ2-1
TGTGCCAGCAGTGAATTCGGGAGTTTGGAGTTCTTC
CASSEFGSLEFF
>-|14|TRBV4-1|-|TRBJ1-4
TGCGCCAGCAGCCCAGTTGCAACTAATGAAAAACTGTTTTTT
CASSPVATNEKLFF
>-|14|TRBV5-6|-|TRBJ2-5
TGTGCCAGCAGCTTGATGGCAGAACAAGAGACCCAGTACTTC
CASSLMAEQETQYF
>-|14|TRBV5-4|-|TRBJ1-2
TGTGCCAGCAGCTTTAGGGGGGGTAACTCTGGCTACACCTTC
CASSFRGGNSGYTF
>-|12|TRBV28|-|TRBJ2-7
TGTGCCAGCAAAGACGTAGCCTACGAGCAGTACTTC
CASKDVAYEQYF
>-|15|TRBV2|once|TRBJ2-3
TGTGCCAGCAGTGCCGGGACATCTAGCACAGATACGCAGTATTTT
CASSAGTSSTDTQYF
>-|13|TRBV28|-|TRBJ2-7
TGTGCCAGCAGTTACCGCGGGCCCTACGAGCAGTACTTC
CASSYRGPYEQYF
>TRBD1|16|TRBV2|-|TRBJ1-1
TGTGCCAGCAGCGGACCGGGACAGGGGGCGGGAACTGAAGCTTTCTTT
CASSGPGQGAGTEAFF
>-|14|TRBV7-9|-|TRBJ2-2
TGTGCCAGCAGCCATTCGGAAGGCACCGGGGAGCTGTTTTTT
CASSHSEGTGELFF
>TRBD1|17|TRBV27|few|TRBJ2-3
TGTGCCAGCAGTTTATTTGGTCGAGGGGGCGGCACAGATACGCAGTATTTT
CASSLFGRGGGTDTQYF
>TRBD1|14|TRBV7-9|-|TRBJ1-6
TGTGCCAGCAGCTTAACAGGGGGCGATTCACCCCTCCACTTT
CASSLTGGDSPLHF
>TRBD2|16|TRBV10-1|-|TRBJ2-1
TGCGCCAGCAGTTCTCGGACTAGCGGGTCCTACAATGAGCAGTTCTTC
CASSSRTSGSYNEQFF
>-|14|TRBV27|once|TRBJ2-3
TGTGCCAGCAGTTTATTTCCCTCCACAGATACGCAGTATTTT
CASSLFPSTDTQYF
>TRBD2|15|TRBV11-2|-|TRBJ2-7
TGTGCCAGCAGCCCCGACAGCGGGAGAGGTTACGAGCAGTACTTC
CASSPDSGRGYEQYF
>-|13|TRBV27|-|TRBJ2-7
TGTGCCAGCAGTATCGGGATCCTGTACGAGCAGTACTTC
CASSIGILYEQYF
>-|15|TRBV11-2|-|TRBJ2-2
TGTGCCAGCAGCTTAGCGCAACACGGGGGCGGGGAGCTGTTTTTT
CASSLAQHGGGELFF
>-|14|TRBV28|-|TRBJ1-3
TGTGCCAGCAGTGTCTTGGGCTCTGGAAACACCATATATTTT
CASSVLGSGNTIYF
>-|14|TRBV6-6|-|TRBJ2-7
TGTGCCAGCAGTTACCCGGACGGGGACCTCGAGCAGTACTTC
CASSYPDGDLEQYF
>-|14|TRBV6-6|-|TRBJ1-1
TGTGCCAGCACCCCGGGGGGGGAGAACACTGAAGCTTTCTTT
CASTPGGENTEAFF
>-|14|TRBV5-6|-|TRBJ2-7
TGTGCCAGCAGCTTGGAATCCAGGGCATACGAGCAGTACTTC
CASSLESRAYEQYF
>-|14|TRBV4-1|-|TRBJ2-7
TGCGCCAGCAGCCTCTCGGGACTTGCCTACGAGCAGTACTTC
CASSLSGLAYEQYF
>TRBD2|20|TRBV2|-|TRBJ2-7
TGTGCCAGCAGTGAAAGAGGACAGACCGGGACTAGCAGATTCTCCTACGAGCAGTACTTC
CASSERGQTGTSRFSYEQYF